The sequence of this T cell receptor beta chain was determined in a study of blood T cell repertoires in COVID-19. About the research overall: The United States, Italy and Spain provided the acute and convalescent COVID-19 samples. The cDNA or gDNA used as material had been derived from T cells, B-cell-depleted T cells, or PBMCs.

Seattle participants joined during active infection and were tracked over time. Germline V gene data show CDR1 as ENHRY and CDR2 as SYGVKD. The CDR3 runs 13 residues. Trimming cost V 10 bases and J 0 bases, with 12 bases left between them. Authors' processing steps: Amplification of reference gene primers provided the estimated nucleated cell counts. Clones were read by immunoSEQ multiplex PCR, and TCRdb kept only the in-frame ones, dropping some. That table is the source of V, J and clone size, and D and trimming were worked out from the DNA. The sample lists 250,000 to 300,000 clones, 85% to 90% occurring once.

V usage is TRBV10-3 and J usage is TRBJ1-2; D gene ambiguous. This TCR was recovered from a woman aged 30 to 39 with COVID-19, enrolled during active disease. Sample: peripheral blood. The CDR3 nucleotides are TGTGCCACCTCCCAATCAGCTAACTATGGCTACACCTTC. It codes for CATSQSANYGYTF.